The 23 T cell receptor beta chains reported below all come from one sample, sequenced in a study of identical twins. TCRdb itself ran the 5' RACE reads through MiXCR, one entry per CDR3 protein. Here the sample spans roughly 230,000 distinct CDR3 sequences, around 8.3% being singletons. This same sample was also part of a study on yellow fever vaccine responses in identical twins.

The material sequenced was CD8+ T cells sorted from blood. The receptors stem from a woman aged 18-35 years in good health.

This clonotype was counted a few times. The rearrangement links TRBV5-1 to TRBJ2-3; perhaps D is TRBD1 or TRBD2 (5 bases each). Trimming removed 3 bases from V and 0 bases from J, with 11 bases in between. Germline V lookup: CDR1 SGHRS, CDR2 YFSETQ. This CDR3 has 15 residues. The CDR3 DNA reads TGCGCCAGCAGCTACGGGACGGCTAGCACAGATACGCAGTATTTT. This sequence encodes CASSYGTASTDTQYF.

This clonotype was counted many times. The genes are TRBV7-8 and TRBJ2-1; 8 bases match TRBD1. V dropped 5 bases and J dropped 6; count of bases not matched to a gene: 3. CDR1 is SGHVS and CDR2 is FQNEAQ in the germline V gene. The CDR3 contains 13 residues. The CDR3, as DNA: TGTGCCAGCAGCCCGACAGGGGTCAATGAGCAGTTCTTC. Translated, it gives CASSPTGVNEQFF.

This clonotype has a count of ten or more. V and J are TRBV29-1 and TRBJ2-2; the match to TRBD1 covers 9 bases. Germline values: CDR1 SQVTM, CDR2 ANQGSEA. The CDR3 covers 16 residues. J gave up 5 bases and V 7 bases, and 14 bases lay outside the gene matches. CDR3 loop: CSAHLAGQGLTGELFF. CDR3 coding DNA: TGCAGCGCTCATTTAGCAGGACAGGGGCTAACCGGGGAGCTGTTTTTT.

The chain couples TRBV28 to TRBJ2-7; 8 bases agree with TRBD2. V shed 6 bases and J 5 bases; nucleotides not matched to a gene: 12. Germline lookup yields CDR1 MDHEN and CDR2 SYDVKM. This CDR3 comprises 15 residues. The CDR3 coding sequence is TGTGCCAGCAGCCTCCCGGTAGCGGGGACTGACGAGCAGTACTTC. It yields the protein CASSLPVAGTDEQYF.

The chain couples TRBV29-1 to TRBJ2-7; D is possibly TRBD1 (6 bases). The V end lost 3 bases, the J end lost 3 bases, and 24 bases lay between the germline ends. CDR1 is SQVTM, CDR2 ANQGSEA, per germline. The CDR3 sequence is 17 residues long. The CDR3 DNA reads TGCAGCGTTGAGTCGAAAGCAGGGCTAGGGGGAAGCTACGAGCAGTACTTC. As protein: CSVESKAGLGGSYEQYF.

There are a few counts of this clonotype. The CDR3 DNA follows: TGCGCCAGCAGCCAAGATCGGGCACACGAGCAGTACTTC. Residues: CASSQDRAHEQYF. The chain couples TRBV4-3 to TRBJ2-7, with D uncertain. The CDR3 covers 13 residues. Deletions cut 0 bases from V and 5 bases from J, with 8 bases between. In germline, CDR1 is LGHNA, CDR2 YSLEER.

In this sample, this clonotype turned up a few times. The chain employs TRBV28 and TRBJ2-3; D is possibly TRBD1 (5 bases). Trimming removed 3 bases from V and 2 bases from J, with 12 bases in between. The CDR3 contains 15 residues. CDR1 is MDHEN, CDR2 SYDVKM, per germline. CDR3 sequence (DNA): TGTGCCAGCAGTTTGGAACAGGACCACACAGATACGCAGTATTTT. Protein product: CASSLEQDHTDTQYF. Variable domain in full (rest from reference TRBV28 and TRBJ2-3): DVKVTQSSRYLVKRTGEKVFLECVQDMDHENMFWYRQDPGLGLRLIYFSYDVKMKEKGDIPEGYSVSREKKERFSLILESASTNQTSMYLCASSLEQDHTDTQYFGPGTRLTVL.

This clonotype was seen ten or more times. The chain is built from TRBV12-3 or TRBV12-4 and TRBJ2-7; a possible D gene is TRBD2 (7 bases). V lost 3 bases, J lost 1 base, and 16 bases lay in between. The CDR3 runs 16 residues. The CDR3 sequence: CASSFRGATRSYEQYF. In nucleotides, the CDR3 is TGTGCCAGCAGTTTTCGGGGGGCTACTCGATCCTACGAGCAGTACTTC.

This clonotype appeared many times. The V gene is TRBV6-2 or TRBV6-3, the J gene TRBJ2-1; TRBD2 matches 9 bases. Germline CDR1 is MNHEY and CDR2 is SVGEGT. The CDR3 spans 17 residues. The junction had 6 bases not matched to a gene; V was cut back by 0 bases and J by 3 bases. In DNA, the CDR3 is TGTGCCAGCAGTTACTCGAATAGCGGGAGTGACTACAATGAGCAGTTCTTC. Translation: CASSYSNSGSDYNEQFF.

This clonotype came up many times. The chain links TRBV4-3 to TRBJ2-7; D call uncertain. The CDR3 sequence is 14 residues long. CDR1 is LGHNA, CDR2 YSLEER, per germline. V was trimmed by 0 bases and J by 0 bases, leaving 6 bases between them. The CDR3 sequence: CASSQDWPSYEQYF. The CDR3 nucleotides are TGCGCCAGCAGCCAAGATTGGCCCTCCTACGAGCAGTACTTC.

This clonotype has more than one count but fewer than ten. The chain employs TRBV5-6 and TRBJ1-2; 10 bases match TRBD1. The V segment lost 4 bases and the J segment 6 bases; nucleotides outside the gene matches: 6. The CDR3 runs 14 residues. The germline V gene has CDR1 SGHDT and CDR2 YYEEEE. The CDR3 region has the DNA TGTGCCAGCAGCCAGGACAGGGGGAATGATGGCTACACCTTC. This sequence encodes CASSQDRGNDGYTF.

This clonotype occurred a few times. The chain joins TRBV9 to TRBJ2-1; TRBD1 agrees at 9 bases. Trimming took 3 bases from V and 6 from J; bases not matched to a gene: 10. In germline, CDR1 is SGDLS, CDR2 YYNGEE. CDR3 length equals 16 residues. This CDR3 reads CASSGRSGTGPNEQFF. The CDR3 DNA follows: TGTGCCAGCAGCGGGAGATCCGGGACAGGGCCCAATGAGCAGTTCTTC.

At least ten counts were recorded for this clonotype. This chain joins TRBV7-9 and TRBJ2-7; possible D gene TRBD1, 6 bases. This CDR3 region has 12 residues. Trimming stripped 4 bases from V and 7 bases from J, with 11 bases between. Germline values: CDR1 SEHNR, CDR2 FQNEAQ (reference sequence). The DNA of the CDR3 is TGTGCCAGCAGCTCACTTGGACAGGAGCAGTACTTC. Translation: CASSSLGQEQYF.

This clonotype turned up a few times. The V call is TRBV18, the J call TRBJ2-7; the D gene is possibly TRBD1 (5 bases). Germline assignment: CDR1 KGHSH and CDR2 LQKENI. The CDR3 has 13 residues. Trimming pared 0 bases from V and 6 bases from J, leaving 9 bases between. The CDR3 DNA follows: TGTGCCAGCTCACCACCCCCAGGGCGCGAGCAGTACTTC. Protein sequence: CASSPPPGREQYF.

This clonotype came up many times. This chain uses TRBV7-8 with TRBJ2-3; a possible D gene is TRBD2 (6 bases). The CDR3 is made up of 16 amino acids. Trimming took 5 bases from V and 2 from J, leaving 17 bases between them. CDR1 is SGHVS, CDR2 FQNEAQ, per germline. The CDR3 protein is CASSHLAETTTDTQYF. The DNA of the CDR3 is TGTGCCAGCAGCCACTTAGCGGAAACGACCACAGATACGCAGTATTTT.

V is TRBV20-1 and J is TRBJ2-7, with 7 bases that match TRBD2. The V segment lost 1 base and the J segment 3 bases; nucleotides outside the gene matches: 3. This CDR3 spans 13 amino acids. Germline CDR1 and CDR2: DFQATT and SNEGSKA (reference sequence). The CDR3 loop is CSARGEGFYEQYF. CDR3 coding DNA: TGCAGTGCTAGAGGGGAGGGCTTCTACGAGCAGTACTTC.

This clonotype has ten or more counts. The CDR3 protein is CASSHSGGRYNEQFF. In nucleotides, the CDR3 is TGTGCCAGCAGCCATAGCGGGGGGCGGTACAATGAGCAGTTCTTC. V is TRBV7-9 and J is TRBJ2-1; TRBD2 agrees at 10 bases. Germline lookup yields CDR1 SEHNR and CDR2 FQNEAQ (reference sequence). This CDR3 region has 15 residues. V dropped 5 bases and J dropped 4; count of bases not matched to a gene: 5. Combining the CDR3 with reference TRBV7-9 and TRBJ2-1 gives the whole variable domain DTGVSQNPRHKITKRGQNVTFRCDPISEHNRLYWYRQTLGQGPEFLTYFQNEAQLEKSRLLSDRFSAERPKGSFSTLEIQRTEQGDSAMYLCASSHSGGRYNEQFFGPGTRLTVL.

The chain is built from TRBV2 and TRBJ2-7; D may be TRBD1 or TRBD2 (6 bases each). Germline lookup yields CDR1 SNHLY and CDR2 FYNNEI. V lost 5 bases and J 2 bases, leaving 16 bases between the germline ends. This CDR3 has 15 amino acids. The CDR3 region is CASSSHREVAYEQYF. The CDR3, as DNA: TGTGCCAGCAGTTCCCACAGGGAGGTGGCCTACGAGCAGTACTTC. The full variable domain, its missing parts supplied by reference TRBV2 and TRBJ2-7, is EPEVTQTPSHQVTQMGQEVILRCVPISNHLYFYWYRQILGQKVEFLVSFYNNEISEKSEIFDDQFSVERPDGSNFTLKIRSTKLEDSAMYFCASSSHREVAYEQYFGPGTRLTVT.

The CDR3, as DNA: TGTGCCAGCATCTTGGGGAGGGAGCAGTACTTC. Translated: CASILGREQYF. The chain combines TRBV27 with TRBJ2-7, with D possibly TRBD2 on 6 matching bases. Germline-derived CDR1 and CDR2 are MNHEY and SMNVEV (reference sequence). The CDR3 consists of 11 residues. Trimming pared 7 bases from V and 7 bases from J, leaving 11 bases between.

The sample holds many counts of this clonotype. The CDR3 sequence: CASSPSLDRGKVRWYEQYF. The DNA of the CDR3 is TGTGCCAGCAGCCCATCCCTCGACAGGGGGAAAGTACGGTGGTACGAGCAGTACTTC. The chain couples TRBV5-6 to TRBJ2-7; 9 bases are shared with TRBD1. The trim removed 4 bases at V and 4 bases at J, leaving 21 bases unmatched. This CDR3 is built from 19 residues. Germline CDR1 is SGHDT and CDR2 is YYEEEE.

The V call is TRBV29-1, the J call TRBJ2-7, with D tentatively TRBD1 (6 bases). In germline, CDR1 is SQVTM, CDR2 ANQGSEA. Between the trimmed V and J ends, which lost 7 bases and 2 bases, there was a span of 15 bases. CDR3 length equals 13 residues. The CDR3 nucleotides read TGCAGCGCTTCACAGGGATCGGCCTACGAGCAGTACTTC. Protein sequence: CSASQGSAYEQYF.

The chain couples TRBV11-1 to TRBJ2-3, with 10 bases lining up with TRBD2. J was trimmed by 0 bases and V by 1 base; bases with no gene match: 7. This CDR3 is 18 amino acids long. CDR1 is SGHAT, CDR2 FQDESV, per germline (reference sequence). Here the CDR3 DNA reads TGTGCCAGCAGCTTAGAACTAGCGGGGACGACTAGCACAGATACGCAGTATTTT. Translated, it gives CASSLELAGTTSTDTQYF.

V is TRBV23-1 and J is TRBJ2-7, with TRBD1 matching 9 bases. TRBV23-1 is annotated as an ORF whose role is uncertain. With V trimmed by 9 bases and J by 4 bases, 7 bases remained unmatched. This CDR3 has 13 residues. CDR3 loop: CARRQGDLYEQYF. The CDR3 nucleotides are TGCGCCAGGAGACAGGGGGATCTTTACGAGCAGTACTTC.